The entry below gives a single TCR beta chain sequence along with its context. In this sample, this clone turned up a few times. Its antigen specificity is not known. Base qualities are not recorded, but no much larger clone differs from it by a single base. The immunoSEQ v3 hsTCRB kit was used to amplify TCR beta CDR3 regions from genomic DNA through bias-controlled multiplex PCR. TCR libraries were sequenced on an Illumina NextSeq 500 to 1.5 million to 2.5 million read pairs for survey level or roughly 5-6.5 million for deep level. In the original analysis: V, D and J genes were assigned, non-productive sequences were removed, and clonality was reported by immunoSEQ Analyzer software. Repertoires were compared by productive Simpson clonality and by the Morisita overlap index of productive TRB rearrangements between infused TIL and blood. Sourced from immuneACCESS, this table was stored by TCRdb with only in-frame sequences that have V and J called. A share of the clones is absent; for the studies checked, an unresolved V gene accounts for under half, and the remainder has no known explanation. That table supplies the V and J calls and clone size; D and trimming were determined from the DNA. In all, the sample holds about 26,000 clones, and over 55% of those were seen once. The top ten clones comprise about 16% of the sample.

This specimen comes from a study of TIL therapy for anti-PD-1-resistant metastatic lung cancer (dated by TCRdb to 2020 to 2022). For context, the study as a whole: Enrolled patients had a median age of around 49 years (range 38-75) and a median tumor PD-L1 proportion score of approximately 6.6%. The cohort was predominantly lung adenocarcinoma, with several EGFR-mutant and two ALK-rearranged tumors, and half of patients were current or former smokers. Clonotypes were tracked across tumor, expanded TIL product and serial blood samples by T cell receptor beta sequencing of tumor and peripheral blood. Across the cohort, whole-exome sequencing showed a median non-synonymous tumor mutation burden of approximately 1.5 mutations per megabase.

The sample's time point, from its label and the paper: pre-treatment sample, taken before nivolumab and TIL therapy. The baseline tumor samples, taken from the same resection that was used to grow TIL, were excised metastases, most often pleural nodules or supraclavicular lymph nodes. Tumors were collected before any PD-1/PD-L1 blockade, after which patients were given nivolumab, and patients who progressed were given lymphodepletion, an infusion of expanded TIL and IL-2. Adults with stage 4 NSCLC were enrolled from 2017 to early 2020 in a dual-center phase I trial. The samples were obtained from a phase I trial that was single-arm and open-label and tested tumor-infiltrating lymphocyte therapy combined with nivolumab in advanced non-small cell lung cancer. Portions of each resected tumor were snap-frozen in liquid nitrogen and stored at -80 °C. Tumor regions of interest were selected on H&E sections by laser-capture macrodissection, were pulverized into roughly 16 mg aliquots, and were extracted with Qiagen Allprep kits.

Study-wide conclusions, independent of this receptor: Compared with baseline intratumoral T cells, expanded TIL cultures were more clonal and less diverse (median clonality roughly 6% vs 31%, p < 0.0001). Because the cohort was highly selected, with more treatment-naive, never-smoker and oncogene-addicted patients than is typical, generalizability is limited. The study protocol defined all tumor marker inferences as exploratory. Clonal turnover during TIL culture was high, and many clones enriched in the product were not detected in the baseline tumor, suggesting clonal contraction rather than faithful expansion.

The material was tumor tissue, obtained at baseline. This clonotype was sampled from a woman aged 30-79 years with non-small cell lung cancer.

The sequence in DNA is TGCGCCAGCAGGATTCGGGACTCTACCTACGAGCAGTACTTC. Translation gives CASRIRDSTYEQYF. The sequence links TRBV5-1 to TRBJ2-7; TRBD2 might be the D gene, on 6 matching bases. For CDR1 and CDR2, the germline V gene lists SGHRS and YFSETQ. V is shortened by 5 bases, J by 2 bases, and the region joining them spans 14 bases. There are 14 amino acids in the CDR3, from cysteine to phenylalanine inclusive. Only CDR3 DNA is held: 42 bases, read in frame from base 1.